The sequence of this TCR beta chain was determined in a study of CXCR3-negative and CXCR3-positive naive CD8 T cells (dated by TCRdb to between 2018 and 2021). Some background on the complete study: About 150 million TRB reads were obtained in total, roughly 1.5 +/- 0.3 million reads per library. The TRBV-TRBJ cluster analysis covered naive subsets from about five donors and memory cells from 3 donors. The diversity and physicochemical repertoire analyses included fewer than twelve donors pooled from two independent experiments. Study-level results and caveats: Because CXCR3 expression was partially decreased after cryopreservation, freshly isolated PBMCs were used for most assays. TRB CDR3s from CXCR3-positive naive cells showed higher hydrophobicity (lower Kidera factor 4), lower energy, and higher strength and volume indices than CXCR3-negative naive cells. Comparably high repertoire diversity was found in both naive subsets, whereas much lower repertoire diversity was found in memory CD8+ T cells. Within the same donor, TRBV-TRBJ usage looked similar between naive CXCR3-negative and CXCR3-positive cells, but memory cells had distinct patterns. Because surface CD5, which is linked to self-reactivity in mice, was comparable between the naive subsets, TCR interaction strength was also inferred from TRB CDR3 physicochemical properties.

For each CD8+ T cell subset, flow sorting was done in triplicate, and a few hundred thousand cells per subset went directly into RLT lysis buffer. To keep memory contaminants out, a stringent definition of naive CD8+ T cells was applied: CD45RO-CCR7+CD27+CD95-. Peripheral blood mononuclear cells were isolated from buffy coats using standard density gradient centrifugation. A FACSAria III was used to flow-sort naive CD8+ T cells into CXCR3-negative and CXCR3-positive populations. Total RNA was extracted from sorted cells with an RNeasy Mini Kit. With regard to this clonotype: The specificity of this receptor is unknown.

Sequencing was carried out with a NextSeq 550. The Human TCR Profiling Kit (MiLaboratory) was used to prepare UMI-labeled 5' RACE TRB cDNA libraries. The full amount of extracted RNA was used for cDNA synthesis, and the full amount of resulting cDNA was used for PCR amplification. Libraries were prepared in parallel using an identical number of PCR cycles. The paper's data handling went like this. With a requirement of at least two reads per UMI, MIGEC and MiXCR extracted about 57,000 +/- 9,900 unique UMI-labeled TRB cDNA molecules per library. An average of approximately 40,000 +/- 10,000 functional in-frame TRB CDR3 nucleotide clonotypes without stop codons was found per library. Diversity metrics, including normalized Shannon-Wiener and Chao1, were computed in VDJtools after downsampling to 5000 UMI-labeled TRB molecules per sample. Clonotype-size-weighted physicochemical properties of the central five CDR3 residues (interaction energy, strength, volume and Kidera factor 4) were computed in VDJtools. The reads, reprocessed by TCRdb, yield one row per CDR3 protein sequence and no DNA. What appears here as the V and J calls and clone size reflects TCRdb's work, not the paper's. The sample has about 130,000 distinct CDR3 sequences on record. Jointly, the top ten make up 0.45% to 0.55% of the sample.

Sequenced sample: naive CXCR3- CD8+ T cells from blood. The label giving this sample's cell subset or site can be read as: CD45RO-CCR7+CD27+CD95- naive CD8+ T cells lacking CXCR3 (TNR3-). The sequence was obtained from a human donor in good health. Some clones in this sample may be carry-over from other donors' samples.

The CDR3 region reads CASSIAGGPNEQFF. The chain couples TRBV7-6 to TRBJ2-1; TCRdb proposes TRBD2, but this gene call is untestable without DNA. From cysteine to phenylalanine, the CDR3 is 14 amino acids long. No DNA is given. Sequences SGHVS (CDR1) and FNYEAQ (CDR2) are obtained from the germline V gene.